This TCR beta chain stems from a study of technical replicates of blood from a few donors. V was trimmed by 6 bases and J by 6 bases, leaving 14 bases between them. The CDR3 length is 14 residues. Germline CDR1 LNHDA, CDR2 SQIVND (reference sequence). Clones were read by immunoSEQ multiplex PCR, and TCRdb kept only the in-frame ones, dropping some. The table shows almost 90,000 clones, with over 90% occurring only once. This rearrangement joins TRBV19 to TRBJ1-4; no firm D call. The sample was T cells isolated from PBMCs. The TCR was taken from a human donor in good health. The CDR3 nucleotides read TGTGCCAGTAGACTCAAAGGAGAACATGAAAAACTGTTTTTT. This sequence encodes CASRLKGEHEKLFF.